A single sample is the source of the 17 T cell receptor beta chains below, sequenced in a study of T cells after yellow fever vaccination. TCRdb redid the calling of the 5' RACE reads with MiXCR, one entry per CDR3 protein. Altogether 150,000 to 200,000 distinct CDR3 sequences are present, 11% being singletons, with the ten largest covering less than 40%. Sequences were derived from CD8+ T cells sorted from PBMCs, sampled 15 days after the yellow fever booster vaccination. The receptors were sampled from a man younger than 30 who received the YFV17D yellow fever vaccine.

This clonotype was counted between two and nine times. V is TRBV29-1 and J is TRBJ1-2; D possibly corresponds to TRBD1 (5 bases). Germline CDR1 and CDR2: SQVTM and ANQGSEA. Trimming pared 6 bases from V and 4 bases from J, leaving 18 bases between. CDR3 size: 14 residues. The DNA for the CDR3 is TGCAGCGTCGTCCTCGGGACCGGACCCTATGGCTACACCTTC. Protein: CSVVLGTGPYGYTF.

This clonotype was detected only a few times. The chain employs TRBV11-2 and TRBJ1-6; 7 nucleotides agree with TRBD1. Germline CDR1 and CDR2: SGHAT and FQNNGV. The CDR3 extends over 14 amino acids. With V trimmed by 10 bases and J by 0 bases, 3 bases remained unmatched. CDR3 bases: TGTGCCACCCAGGGGGTCTCCTATAATTCACCCCTCCACTTT. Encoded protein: CATQGVSYNSPLHF.

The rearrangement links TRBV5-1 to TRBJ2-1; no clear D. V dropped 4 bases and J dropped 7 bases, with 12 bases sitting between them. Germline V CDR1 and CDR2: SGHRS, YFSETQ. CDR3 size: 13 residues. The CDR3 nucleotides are TGCGCCAGCAGCCGACCGATTGTGAATGAGCAGTTCTTC. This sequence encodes CASSRPIVNEQFF.

CDR3 residues: CASSLIGGRGRSPLHF. As DNA, the CDR3 is TGCGCCAGCAGCCTAATCGGGGGGAGGGGACGTTCACCCCTCCACTTT. The genes are TRBV4-1 and TRBJ1-6; a possible D gene is TRBD1 (5 bases). Germline V gives CDR1 MGHRA, CDR2 YSYEKL. The CDR3 runs 16 residues. V was shortened by 4 bases and J by 9 bases, with 19 bases between the two germline ends.

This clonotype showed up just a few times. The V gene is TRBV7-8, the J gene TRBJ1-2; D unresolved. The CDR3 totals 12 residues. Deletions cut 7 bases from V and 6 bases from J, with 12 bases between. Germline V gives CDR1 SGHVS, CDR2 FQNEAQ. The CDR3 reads CASTDLGDGYTF. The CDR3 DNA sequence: TGTGCCAGCACCGATCTGGGAGATGGCTACACCTTC.

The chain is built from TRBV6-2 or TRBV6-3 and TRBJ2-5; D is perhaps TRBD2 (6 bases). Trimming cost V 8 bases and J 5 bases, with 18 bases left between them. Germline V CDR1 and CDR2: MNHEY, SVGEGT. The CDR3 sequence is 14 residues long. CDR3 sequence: CASSRARDSETQYF. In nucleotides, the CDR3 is TGTGCCAGCTCCAGGGCCAGGGACTCGGAGACCCAGTACTTC.

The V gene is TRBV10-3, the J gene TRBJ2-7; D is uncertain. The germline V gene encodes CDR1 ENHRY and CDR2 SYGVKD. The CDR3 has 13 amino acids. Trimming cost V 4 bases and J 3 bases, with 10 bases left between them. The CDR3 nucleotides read TGTGCCATCAGTGGGTTAAGGGTCTACGAGCAGTACTTC. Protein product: CAISGLRVYEQYF.

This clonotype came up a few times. The CDR3 nucleotides are TGCGCCAGCAGCCAAACGGGACAAGGCGCCGGGGAGCTGTTTTTT. As protein: CASSQTGQGAGELFF. The chain links TRBV4-1 to TRBJ2-2; a possible D gene is TRBD1 (6 bases). Trimming stripped 2 bases from V and 6 bases from J, with 13 bases between. The germline gives CDR1 MGHRA, CDR2 YSYEKL. The CDR3 contains 15 residues.

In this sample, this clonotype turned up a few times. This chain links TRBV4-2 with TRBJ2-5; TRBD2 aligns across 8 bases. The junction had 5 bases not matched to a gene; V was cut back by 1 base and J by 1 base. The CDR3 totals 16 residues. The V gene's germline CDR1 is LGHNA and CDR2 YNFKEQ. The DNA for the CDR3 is TGTGCCAGCAGCCAAGTGGGGCGGGGGGCCCAAGAGACCCAGTACTTC. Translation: CASSQVGRGAQETQYF.

CDR3 region: CASSLTQGRGETQYF. CDR3 in DNA: TGTGCCAGCAGCTTAACACAGGGGCGAGGAGAGACCCAGTACTTC. The chain couples TRBV11-2 to TRBJ2-5, with 7 bases matching TRBD1. This CDR3 is built from 15 residues. Germline CDR1 SGHAT, CDR2 FQNNGV. V lost 2 bases and J lost 4; bases outside the gene matches: 7.

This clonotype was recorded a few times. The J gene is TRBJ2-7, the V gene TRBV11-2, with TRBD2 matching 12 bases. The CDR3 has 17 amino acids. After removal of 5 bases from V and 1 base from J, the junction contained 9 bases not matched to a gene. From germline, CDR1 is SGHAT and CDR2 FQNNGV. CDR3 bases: TGTGCCAGCAGCGATACTAGCGGGGGGCCAGATTCCTACGAGCAGTACTTC. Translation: CASSDTSGGPDSYEQYF.

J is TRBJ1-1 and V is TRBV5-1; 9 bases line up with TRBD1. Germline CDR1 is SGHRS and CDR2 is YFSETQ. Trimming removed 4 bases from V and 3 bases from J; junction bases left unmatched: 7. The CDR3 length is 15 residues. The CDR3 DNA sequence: TGCGCCAGCAGCGAAGGACAGGGGAGGGACACTGAAGCTTTCTTT. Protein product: CASSEGQGRDTEAFF.

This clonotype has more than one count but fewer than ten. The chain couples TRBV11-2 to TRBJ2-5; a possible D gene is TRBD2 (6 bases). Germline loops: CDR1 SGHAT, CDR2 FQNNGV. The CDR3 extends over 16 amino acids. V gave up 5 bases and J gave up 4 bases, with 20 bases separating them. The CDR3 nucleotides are TGTGCCAGCAGCCGTGGTCGGGCGGGGAGCGGAGAGACCCAGTACTTC. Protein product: CASSRGRAGSGETQYF.

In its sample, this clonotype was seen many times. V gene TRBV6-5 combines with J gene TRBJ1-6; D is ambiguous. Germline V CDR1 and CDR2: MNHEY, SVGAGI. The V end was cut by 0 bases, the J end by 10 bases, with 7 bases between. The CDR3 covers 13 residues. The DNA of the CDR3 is TGTGCCAGCAGTTACTCGATCCTCTCACCCCTCCACTTT. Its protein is CASSYSILSPLHF.

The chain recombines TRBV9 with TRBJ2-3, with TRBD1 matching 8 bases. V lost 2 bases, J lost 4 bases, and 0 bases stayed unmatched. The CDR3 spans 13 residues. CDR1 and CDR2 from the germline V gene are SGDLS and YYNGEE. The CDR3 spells CASSVTGADTQYF. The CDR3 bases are TGTGCCAGCAGCGTGACAGGGGCAGATACGCAGTATTTT.

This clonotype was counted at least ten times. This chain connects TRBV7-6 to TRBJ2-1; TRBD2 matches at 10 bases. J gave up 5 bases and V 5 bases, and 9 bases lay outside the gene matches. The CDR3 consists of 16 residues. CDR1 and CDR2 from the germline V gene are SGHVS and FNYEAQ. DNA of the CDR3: TGTGCCAGCAGCAGGAATAGCGGGGGGCTACACAATGAGCAGTTCTTC. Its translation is CASSRNSGGLHNEQFF.

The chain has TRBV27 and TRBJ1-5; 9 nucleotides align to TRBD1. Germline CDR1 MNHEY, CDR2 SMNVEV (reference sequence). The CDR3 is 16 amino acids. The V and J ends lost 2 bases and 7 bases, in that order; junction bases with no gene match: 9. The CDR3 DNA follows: TGTGCCAGCAGTTTACAAGCCGGGACAGGGACCCAGCCCCAGCATTTT. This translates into CASSLQAGTGTQPQHF.